This T cell receptor beta chain was captured by sequencing in a study of cytomegalovirus exposure and HLA in healthy donors. A multiplex PCR was run with 60 Vbeta primers and 13 Jbeta primers. Profiled with immunoSEQ multiplex PCR; TCRdb holds only in-frame clones, not every one. The profile covers tens of thousands of clones, with 81% appearing a single time and 10% taken by the ten largest. The CDR3 contains 14 residues. Trimming cost V 0 bases and J 0 bases, with 6 bases left between them. Germline CDR1 is SGHRS and CDR2 is YFSETQ. Study-level findings and limits: For TCR beta chains, V- and J-gene trimming was later linked to a missense DCLRE1C variant.

Concerning this clone: Its specificity is not known. The same CDR3 arises from other DNA sequences in this sample as well.

V is TRBV5-1 and J is TRBJ1-1; no clear D. The source material was PBMCs. The clonotype comes from a human donor in good health. This chain's CDR3 is CASSLAQMNTEAFF. As DNA, the CDR3 is TGCGCCAGCAGCTTGGCCCAGATGAACACTGAAGCTTTCTTT.